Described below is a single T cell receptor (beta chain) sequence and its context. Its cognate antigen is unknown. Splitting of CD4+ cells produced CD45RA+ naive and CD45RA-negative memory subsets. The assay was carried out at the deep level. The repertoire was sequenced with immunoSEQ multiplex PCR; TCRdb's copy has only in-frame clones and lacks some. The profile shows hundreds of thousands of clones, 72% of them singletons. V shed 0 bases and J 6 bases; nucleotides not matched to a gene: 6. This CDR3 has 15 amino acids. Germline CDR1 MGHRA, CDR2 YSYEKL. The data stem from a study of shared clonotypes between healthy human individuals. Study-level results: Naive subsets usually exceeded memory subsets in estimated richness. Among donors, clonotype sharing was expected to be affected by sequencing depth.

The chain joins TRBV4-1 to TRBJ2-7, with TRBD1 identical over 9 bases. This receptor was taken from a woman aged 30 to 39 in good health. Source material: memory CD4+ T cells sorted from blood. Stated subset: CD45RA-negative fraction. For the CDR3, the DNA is TGCGCCAGCAGCCAAGACACCGGGACAGGGAGCGAGCAGTACTTC. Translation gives CASSQDTGTGSEQYF.